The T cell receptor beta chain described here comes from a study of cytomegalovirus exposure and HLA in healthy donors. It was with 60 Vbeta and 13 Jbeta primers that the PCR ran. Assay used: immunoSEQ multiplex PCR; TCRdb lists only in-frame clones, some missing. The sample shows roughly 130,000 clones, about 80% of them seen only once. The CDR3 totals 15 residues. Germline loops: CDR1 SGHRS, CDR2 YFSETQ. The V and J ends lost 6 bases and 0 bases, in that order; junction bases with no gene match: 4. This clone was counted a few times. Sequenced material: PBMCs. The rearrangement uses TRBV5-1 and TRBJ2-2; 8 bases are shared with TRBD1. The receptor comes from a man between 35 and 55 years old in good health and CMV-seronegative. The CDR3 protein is CASTAGGSNTGELFF. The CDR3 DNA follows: TGCGCCAGCACCGCAGGGGGCTCGAACACCGGGGAGCTGTTTTTT.